This T cell receptor beta chain originates from a study of cytomegalovirus exposure and HLA in healthy donors. The PCR employed 60 Vbeta primers together with 13 Jbeta primers. Libraries were prepared by immunoSEQ multiplex PCR; TCRdb keeps only in-frame clonotypes and omits some of them. The sample consists of tens of thousands of clones, roughly 80% of them appearing once. Germline CDR1 and CDR2: SNHLY and FYNNEI. The CDR3 sequence is 14 residues long. Trimming pared 6 bases from V and 4 bases from J, leaving 12 bases between. The sample comprised PBMCs. The TCR was taken from a man aged 55-75 years in good health and CMV-seronegative. J is TRBJ2-2 and V is TRBV2, with TRBD1 as a possible D gene (6 bases). CDR3 DNA: TGTGCCAGCAGCTCCCTACAGGGCACCGGGGAGCTGTTTTTT. This codes for CASSSLQGTGELFF.